These 17 T cell receptor beta chains were sequenced from one sample in a study of blood T cell repertoires in COVID-19. TCRdb's table, derived via immunoSEQ multiplex PCR, lists solely in-frame clones and lacks some. The top ten hold around 9% of the sample, which has approximately 6,600 clones, approximately 90% seen once. Sequenced: peripheral blood. All receptors derive from a human donor in a cohort sampled during active COVID-19. The donor label of this sample is uncertain.

The CDR3 DNA reads TGTGCCAGTTCCGGGGTGGGAGGGGTCTCCTACGAGCAGTACTTC. Translating it yields CASSGVGGVSYEQYF. The chain employs TRBV28 and TRBJ2-7; 7 bases are a match to TRBD2. After removal of 9 bases from V and 0 bases from J, the junction contained 11 bases not matched to a gene. This CDR3 contains 15 residues. Germline V lookup: CDR1 MDHEN, CDR2 SYDVKM.

This rearrangement joins TRBV27 to TRBJ2-7; 10 positions match TRBD1. V lost 8 bases and J lost 7; bases outside the gene matches: 11. Germline CDR1 reads MNHEY; CDR2 reads SMNVEV (reference sequence). This CDR3 spans 14 amino acids. The CDR3 is CASGGTGVLGEQYF. The CDR3 DNA follows: TGTGCCAGCGGGGGGACAGGGGTCTTAGGTGAGCAGTACTTC.

The chain is built from TRBV2 and TRBJ2-6; D ambiguous. The CDR3 totals 13 residues. V was shortened by 7 bases and J by 0 bases, with 4 bases between the two germline ends. Germline V gene sequence: CDR1 SNHLY, CDR2 FYNNEI. The CDR3 DNA reads TGTGCCAGCACCCTCTCTGGGGCCAACGTCCTGACTTTC. Translation gives CASTLSGANVLTF.

The chain links TRBV19 to TRBJ1-5, with a tentative D call TRBD1 (5 bases). Germline V lookup: CDR1 LNHDA, CDR2 SQIVND (reference sequence). The CDR3 loop spans 17 amino acids. Trimming shortened V by 3 bases and J by 4 bases, and 19 bases separated the two germline ends. CDR3 in DNA: TGTGCCAGTAGTATTCCCCTGGGGAGGGGCGGGAATCAGCCCCAGCATTTT. Amino acid sequence: CASSIPLGRGGNQPQHF.

The rearrangement uses TRBV7-7 and TRBJ2-5; 14 bases are shared with TRBD2. The CDR3 extends over 17 amino acids. The germline CDR1 and CDR2 sequences are SSHAT and FNYEAQ (reference sequence). The V and J ends lost 4 bases and 2 bases, in that order; junction bases with no gene match: 6. CDR3 sequence reads: CASSSGLAGVRQETQYF. The CDR3 DNA reads TGTGCCAGCAGCTCGGGACTAGCGGGAGTTCGACAAGAGACCCAGTACTTC.

This chain connects TRBV6-6 to TRBJ2-2; the match to TRBD2 covers 14 bases. CDR1 MNHNY and CDR2 SVGAGI come from the germline V gene (reference sequence). The CDR3 is made up of 20 amino acids. V dropped 5 bases and J dropped 6; count of bases not matched to a gene: 17. The DNA of the CDR3 is TGTGCCAGCAGTCTCCAGGGGGCACGACTAGCGGGAGGGCCGGCCGGGGAGCTGTTTTTT. It yields the protein CASSLQGARLAGGPAGELFF.

The CDR3 DNA reads TGTGCCAGCAGCTTAGCGGGTAGGGGGTACTCCACAGATACGCAGTATTTT. Translation gives CASSLAGRGYSTDTQYF. The genes are TRBV7-8 and TRBJ2-3; tentative D call: TRBD1 (6 bases). V lost 0 bases and J lost 2, with 15 bases in between. The CDR3 loop spans 17 amino acids. From germline, CDR1 is SGHVS and CDR2 FQNEAQ.

This clone came up a few times. The chain couples TRBV9 to TRBJ1-1; 7 positions match TRBD1. In germline, CDR1 is SGDLS, CDR2 YYNGEE. The CDR3 contains 19 residues. V lost 0 bases, J lost 1 base, and 15 bases stayed unmatched. The CDR3 protein is CASSVGVANPGQANTEAFF. The CDR3 bases are TGTGCCAGCAGCGTAGGGGTAGCGAACCCAGGACAGGCGAACACTGAAGCTTTCTTT.

In its sample, this clone was seen once. The V and J genes are TRBV27 and TRBJ2-7, with TRBD1 as a possible D gene (5 bases). Between the trimmed V and J ends, which lost 2 bases and 3 bases, there was a span of 14 bases. The CDR3 has 15 amino acids. Germline assignment: CDR1 MNHEY and CDR2 SMNVEV (reference sequence). CDR3 sequence: CASSLKIPGYYEQYF. DNA for the CDR3: TGTGCCAGCAGTTTAAAAATTCCAGGGTACTACGAGCAGTACTTC.

V usage is TRBV7-9 and J usage is TRBJ1-1, with D possibly matching TRBD1 (6 bases). The V end was cut by 5 bases, the J end by 0 bases, with 13 bases between. CDR3 length: 15 amino acids. The germline gives CDR1 SEHNR, CDR2 FQNEAQ (reference sequence). The CDR3 is CASSPHGQMNTEAFF. The CDR3 nucleotides read TGTGCCAGCAGCCCCCACGGACAGATGAACACTGAAGCTTTCTTT.

The chain couples TRBV7-9 to TRBJ2-1; D may be TRBD2 (6 bases). Trimming shortened V by 4 bases and J by 10 bases, and 8 bases separated the two germline ends. The CDR3 consists of 11 residues. The germline gives CDR1 SEHNR, CDR2 FQNEAQ (reference sequence). The CDR3: CASSWGEEQFF. The CDR3 DNA reads TGTGCCAGCAGCTGGGGGGAGGAGCAGTTCTTC.

The chain couples TRBV12-3 or TRBV12-4 to TRBJ2-3; TRBD1 is a possible D gene (5 bases). Trimming took 5 bases from V and 8 from J, leaving 8 bases between them. The CDR3 covers 11 residues. The CDR3 region is CASSQGPTQYF. The CDR3 DNA reads TGTGCCAGCAGTCAGGGCCCTACGCAGTATTTT.

This clone was detected only a few times. V and J are TRBV19 and TRBJ1-5; D gene uncertain. This CDR3 is 13 amino acids long. V was clipped by 2 bases and J by 6 bases, with 8 bases between them. The germline V gene encodes CDR1 LNHDA and CDR2 SQIVND (reference sequence). CDR3 nucleotide sequence: TGTGCCAGTAGTATACACGGCGGTCAGCCCCAGCATTTT. Protein sequence: CASSIHGGQPQHF.

The chain is built from TRBV20-1 and TRBJ2-1; TRBD2 matches at 12 bases. Germline CDR1 is DFQATT and CDR2 is SNEGSKA (reference sequence). V lost 3 bases, J lost 5 bases, and 8 bases stayed unmatched. The CDR3 has 16 residues. The CDR3 loop reads CSASGLAGGANNEQFF. CDR3 DNA sequence: TGCAGTGCTAGTGGGCTAGCGGGAGGGGCAAACAATGAGCAGTTCTTC.

CDR3 residues: CASSLVGHVNTEAFF. The DNA of the CDR3 is TGCGCCAGCAGCTTGGTGGGACATGTGAACACTGAAGCTTTCTTT. V is TRBV5-1 and J is TRBJ1-1; possibly TRBD1 for D (6 bases). The CDR3 runs to 15 residues. CDR1 is SGHRS, CDR2 YFSETQ, per germline. The ends were cut back, 0 bases at V and 0 bases at J, with 9 bases in the middle.

The chain carries TRBV28 and TRBJ1-4, with D perhaps TRBD1 (6 bases). This CDR3 spans 20 amino acids. V was clipped by 10 bases and J by 5 bases, with 35 bases between them. Germline V CDR1 and CDR2: MDHEN, SYDVKM. The DNA of the CDR3 is TGTGCCACCACCGATCCCACAGGGAGGGTAATGGATAATCGGAATGAAAAACTGTTTTTT. Translated: CATTDPTGRVMDNRNEKLFF.

This chain links TRBV10-3 with TRBJ1-1; 7 bases map to TRBD1. The CDR3 length is 14 residues. V trimming: 10 bases; J trimming: 3 bases; junction bases outside the gene matches: 11. Germline V gene sequence: CDR1 ENHRY, CDR2 SYGVKD. Here the CDR3 DNA reads TGTGCCACCTCCACGACAGGGACGGACACTGAAGCTTTCTTT. Protein sequence: CATSTTGTDTEAFF.